This T cell receptor (beta chain) was captured by sequencing in a study of T cell clonality in common variable immunodeficiency (dated by TCRdb to the mid-2010s). V and J lose 2 bases and 1 base, and a span of 15 bases separates them. Inclusive of the bounding cysteine and phenylalanine, the CDR3 is 18 residues long. Only the CDR3 bases that were read are kept: 45 of them, in frame from base 1. Via the germline V gene, CDR1 is KGHSH and CDR2 LQKENI. CVID samples and control samples contributed equivalent amounts of genomic DNA as sequencing input. For every sample, a 60 bp segment covering the rearranged TCRbeta CDR3 region was amplified and then sequenced. The immunoSEQ assay, a bias-corrected multiplex PCR combined with high-throughput sequencing, was used for TCRbeta amplification. In the source study's methods: Every unique nucleotide sequence was considered a clone and was annotated with V, D and J genes, copy number and frequency. Sequences were labeled productive if in frame, and non-productive if out of frame or containing stop codons. As previously described, clonality was computed from Shannon's entropy. Mean CDR3 Kyte-Doolittle hydropathy was derived from the predicted amino acid sequences of productive clones. Hierarchical clustering of scaled V gene usage was performed with the R hclust function using Manhattan distance and complete linkage. Sharing of clones by CDR3 amino acid sequence was evaluated through resampling of 12 repertoires per group over 100 rounds. The repertoires were searched for 60 to 75 published EBV-specific TCRbeta sequences and 245 published CMV-specific TCRbeta sequences. Two CVID samples that yielded fewer than 10,000 sequences were excluded from the analysis, so approximately 40 CVID repertoires were retained. Entries here come from immuneACCESS through TCRdb and include only in-frame sequences with V and J called. Some clones fail to appear in such tables; in the studies checked, an unresolved V gene covers under half of the shortfall, and the cause of the remainder is unknown. The DNA was the basis for D and trimming; V, J and clone size are from that table. This sample includes over 15,000 clones, and none of them was observed just once. Of the sample, 11% to 15% is held by the ten largest clones.

Overall study outcomes, separate from this receptor: The authors noted that sequencing repertoires of T cell subpopulations would be needed to clarify what caused the increased clonality in CVID. CVID TCRbeta sequences were reported to have fewer deletions and N-nucleotide insertions and to lack highly modified clones with 13 or more V deletions. Fewer TCRbeta clones were shared among CVID subjects than among healthy controls (p < 0.0001). TCRbeta clonality was higher in CVID subjects than in healthy controls (t-test p = 0.018), and the increase was most characteristic of about a third of subjects. Although equal DNA input was used, an average of approximately 74,000 unique sequences per sample was obtained for controls, compared with around 32,000 for CVID samples. Correlations between repertoire features and clinical complications were limited by patient heterogeneity within the CVID cohort.

For this clone: Its antigen is currently not known. The CDR3 extends 3 residues past the end of the read, so its final part is completed from the germline J gene.

Diagnosis of CVID followed standard criteria, namely serum IgG, IgA and/or IgM below the normal range together with specific antibody deficiency. A total of roughly 45 subjects (about 15 female and about 29 male; age range about 9 to 65 years, mean age roughly 40) were included in the CVID group. Most of the CVID patients and most of the healthy controls were of Caucasian heritage. Replacement immunoglobulin therapy had been administered to all CVID subjects for at least one year at the time of study participation. At the time of blood collection, no CVID subject was ill or was being treated with immunomodulatory or immunosuppressive medication. Heparinized peripheral whole blood samples of roughly 5 to 8.5 ml were obtained from each donor. Genomic DNA from adults with common variable immune deficiency (CVID) and from healthy adult controls was used for sequencing of TCRbeta CDR3 repertoires. Diluted blood was subjected to density centrifugation over Hypaque 1077 or Ficoll-Paque for isolation of peripheral blood mononuclear cells. Unsorted mononuclear cells served as the source of genomic DNA, which was extracted either by Qiagen column purification or by a centrifugation-based method.

The sequencing sample was made of peripheral blood mononuclear cells. The V gene is TRBV18 and the J gene is TRBJ2-6; the D gene is perhaps TRBD1 or TRBD2, each of them matching over 5 bases. The sequence derives from a human donor with common variable immunodeficiency. The CDR3 corresponds to CASSPGRGEGSGANVLTF. The part of the CDR3 DNA that was read is TGTGCCAGCTCACCAGGGAGAGGGGAAGGTTCTGGGGCCAACGTC.